These T cell receptor beta chains were read from a single sample in a study of blood T cells in healthy people across ages. TCRdb called the 5' RACE reads again in MiXCR, with one record for every CDR3 protein. The sample has 1.4 million to 1.5 million distinct CDR3 sequences, roughly 40% seen once. The source material was blood. The origin of the receptors is a young woman in good health. The CDR3 runs from the conserved cysteine through the conserved F or W. D genes are given only for firm matches. A row's size may be missing; if present it is once, few, many or a size class.

D	V	size	J	DNA	CDR3
TRBD1	TRBV3-1	-	TRBJ2-1	TGTGCCAGCAGCCAAGATTCGGGGACAGGGCGGTTTGGGCTACCCTCCTACAATGAGCAGTTCTTC	CASSQDSGTGRFGLPSYNEQFF
TRBD2	TRBV4-1	-	TRBJ2-3	TGCGCCAGCAGCCTCCGTCCCCCCTTGACTAGCGGGAGGGCCTATAGCACAGATACGCAGTATTTT	CASSLRPPLTSGRAYSTDTQYF
TRBD2	TRBV4-1	-	TRBJ2-3	TGCGCCAGCAGCCAAGGGGTTAGCGGGATGGGAGATACGCAGTATTTT	CASSQGVSGMGDTQYF
-	TRBV28	-	TRBJ2-2	TGTGCCAGCAGTCCGCTCGGCAGGGGTGGGAGCACCGGGGAGCTGTTTTTT	CASSPLGRGGSTGELFF
-	TRBV2	few	TRBJ2-3	TGTGCCAGCAGTGCTAGCTTTTTTAGCACAGATACGCAGTATTTT	CASSASFFSTDTQYF
-	TRBV7-2	-	TRBJ2-7	TGTGCCAGCAGCTTGGAGGGGCTGGCTCTAACGTCCGAGCAGTACTTC	CASSLEGLALTSEQYF
TRBD2	TRBV3-1	-	TRBJ2-5	TGTGCCAGCAGCCAAGTCGGGGCGGGAGAGGAGACCCAGTACTTC	CASSQVGAGEETQYF
-	TRBV5-6	-	TRBJ2-6	TGTGCCAGCAGCTGGGATCTCTCTGGGGCCAACGTCCTGACTTTC	CASSWDLSGANVLTF
-	TRBV6-5	-	TRBJ2-2	TGTGCCAGCAGTCCGAGAGGTTGGGACACCGGGGAGCTGTTTTTT	CASSPRGWDTGELFF
TRBD1	TRBV5-1	few	TRBJ1-2	TGCGCCAGCAGCCCCAGGACAGGCCTTGCTAACTATGGCTACACCTTC	CASSPRTGLANYGYTF
TRBD2	TRBV27	few	TRBJ2-7	TGTGCCAGCAGCATATCTAGCGGGGGCCCCTACGAGCAGTACTTC	CASSISSGGPYEQYF
-	TRBV6-5	-	TRBJ2-7	TGTGCCAGCAGTTACACGGGACGAAACTACGAGCAGTACTTC	CASSYTGRNYEQYF
-	TRBV6-2/TRBV6-3	-	TRBJ2-4	TGTGCCAGCAGCAACGGCAAGTACGAGTACTTC	CASSNGKYEYF
TRBD2	TRBV29-1	-	TRBJ2-5	TGCAGCGTTGAAGATCCCCGGCCTAGCGGGTCCGGGACCCAGTACTTC	CSVEDPRPSGSGTQYF
-	TRBV20-1	-	TRBJ2-7	TGCAGTGCCCAAGGTGCAGGGTCCTCATACGAGCAGTACTTC	CSAQGAGSSYEQYF
-	TRBV27	-	TRBJ2-1	TGTGCCACCCGAATGACGGCTTCTTTCTACAATGAGCAGTTCTTC	CATRMTASFYNEQFF
TRBD2	TRBV6-1	-	TRBJ2-1	TGTGCCACCTCAGAAGGGAGAGGAGCGGGGGCCTACAATGAGCAGTTCTTC	CATSEGRGAGAYNEQFF
TRBD1	TRBV9	-	TRBJ1-2	TGTGCCAGCAGCCCTACGGGACAGCCCGTGCTCGGCTACACCTTC	CASSPTGQPVLGYTF
TRBD1	TRBV12-3/TRBV12-4	-	TRBJ2-5	TGTGCCAGTGGCCCGGGACAGGGGGCGCGTGAGCAGTACTTC	CASGPGQGAREQYF
-	TRBV4-1	few	TRBJ2-2	TGCGCCATTGGCCCCCACACCGGGGAGCTGTTTTTT	CAIGPHTGELFF
TRBD1	TRBV10-3	few	TRBJ1-2	TGTGCCAACAACACGACAGGGGATGGCTACACCTTC	CANNTTGDGYTF
TRBD1	TRBV18	once	TRBJ2-7	TGTGCCAGCGCTCCGGGACAGACCTACGAGCAGTACTTC	CASAPGQTYEQYF
-	TRBV2	few	TRBJ1-2	TGTGCCAGCAGTGAACCGAGGGTCTATGGCTACACCTTC	CASSEPRVYGYTF
-	TRBV11-1	-	TRBJ1-1	TGTGCCAGCAGCTTATCCGCAGCTGTGAACACTGAGGCTTTCTTT	CASSLSAAVNTEAFF
TRBD1	TRBV27	few	TRBJ2-3	TGTGCCAGCAGTTTATTGAGGGACAGGGGTTATGAGGATACGCAGTATTTT	CASSLLRDRGYEDTQYF
TRBD2	TRBV6-6	few	TRBJ2-3	TGTGCCAGCAGTCTCTCACTTCGACTAGCGGGGGCCACCACAGATACGCAGTATTTT	CASSLSLRLAGATTDTQYF
-	TRBV7-3	-	TRBJ1-1	TGTGCCAGCAGCCCCCAGCAGTCGAGCACTGAAGCTTTCTTT	CASSPQQSSTEAFF
TRBD1	TRBV9	-	TRBJ2-7	TGTGCCAGCAGCCCCAAGGACAGGGAGAACTACGAGCAGTACTTC	CASSPKDRENYEQYF
TRBD2	TRBV6-1	-	TRBJ2-7	TGTGCCAGCAGTGAAGTTAGCGGGAGGATCTCCTACGAGCAGTACTTC	CASSEVSGRISYEQYF
-	TRBV10-3	few	TRBJ1-2	TGTGCCAGGTCGGACAGAGGGGACTATGGCTACACCTTC	CARSDRGDYGYTF
-	TRBV7-2	-	TRBJ2-3	TGTGCCAGCAGGGGCGCCATGCCCACAGATACGCAGTATTTT	CASRGAMPTDTQYF
-	TRBV14	many	TRBJ2-5	TGTGCCAGCGCCAGGGGCTTAGAGACCCAGTACTTC	CASARGLETQYF
-	TRBV27	many	TRBJ2-1	TGTGCCAGCATTCGTGGTAGTTCGGGAAATGAGCAGTTCTTC	CASIRGSSGNEQFF
-	TRBV7-2	-	TRBJ2-1	TGTGCCAGCAGCTTTGGCCTTGGGACCCACAATGAGCAGTTCTTC	CASSFGLGTHNEQFF
-	TRBV20-1	few	TRBJ2-3	TGCAGTGCGGGTGGTAGGGATGCAGATACGCAGTATTTT	CSAGGRDADTQYF
TRBD2	TRBV4-1	-	TRBJ2-1	TGCGCCAGCAGCCAGTATCCAGTCACTAGCGGAGCCACCTACAATGAGCAGTTCTTC	CASSQYPVTSGATYNEQFF
TRBD2	TRBV7-2	few	TRBJ2-1	TGTGCCAGCAGCTCAACTAGCGGGGGCCTAGGGAATGAGCAGTTCTTC	CASSSTSGGLGNEQFF
-	TRBV20-1	many	TRBJ2-7	TGCAGTGCTTCAGGGACCTACGAGCAGTACTTC	CSASGTYEQYF
TRBD2	TRBV5-1	-	TRBJ2-3	TGCGCCAGCCGAGCGGGGGACACAGATACGCAGTATTTT	CASRAGDTDTQYF
-	TRBV6-5	few	TRBJ2-7	TGTGCCAGCGCGAGAGCCCGGGACTCCTCCTACGAGCAGTACTTC	CASARARDSSYEQYF
-	TRBV3-1	few	TRBJ1-2	TGTGCCAGCAGCCAAGGAGGAGGGGTATATGGCTACACCTTC	CASSQGGGVYGYTF
-	TRBV4-1	few	TRBJ2-5	TGCGCCAGCAGCCAAGATTCAAAGGTTCCCACCTACCAAGAGACCCAGTACTTC	CASSQDSKVPTYQETQYF
TRBD1	TRBV9	few	TRBJ1-2	TGTGCCAGCAGCGTGGGACAGACGAAATTGGGCGGCTACACCTTC	CASSVGQTKLGGYTF